This entry lists 27 T cell receptor beta chains sequenced from one sample in a study of T cells in Graves' hyperthyroidism and ophthalmopathy. RNA transcripts provided the source from which TCR beta CDR3 regions were amplified. The HTBI set primed first-round TCR CDR3 RT-PCR. Each CDR3 protein gets one entry after TCRdb re-called the multiplex PCR reads with MiXCR. The sample lists about 350,000 distinct CDR3 sequences, roughly 13% seen once, with about 22% in the top ten. Sequenced: blood. These receptors were collected from a woman aged 25 to 39 with Graves' hyperthyroidism.

The chain carries TRBV9 and TRBJ1-4; D is undetermined. The V gene lost 0 bases and the J gene lost 8 bases, with 8 bases spanning the gap. The CDR3 sequence is 13 residues long. Germline V gene data show CDR1 as SGDLS and CDR2 as YYNGEE. Here the CDR3 DNA reads TGTGCCAGCAGCGTAGAACAAGGCGAAAAACTGTTTTTT. This encodes CASSVEQGEKLFF. The entire variable domain, with the rest obtained from reference TRBV9 and TRBJ1-4, is as follows: DSGVTQTPKHLITATGQRVTLRCSPRSGDLSVYWYQQSLDQGLQFLIQYYNGEERAKGNILERFSAQQFPDLHSELNLSSLELGDSALYFCASSVEQGEKLFFGSGTQLSVL.

The rearrangement uses TRBV7-2 and TRBJ2-3; TRBD2 aligns across 8 bases. After removal of 7 bases from V and 8 bases from J, the junction contained 17 bases not matched to a gene. CDR1 SGHTA and CDR2 FQGNSA come from the germline V gene. This CDR3 contains 16 residues. CDR3 sequence (DNA): TGTGCCAGCACCATTAGATCGGGGAGCGGGAGTGGTACGCAGTATTTT. It yields the protein CASTIRSGSGSGTQYF.

This clonotype came up many times. This sequence joins TRBV30 and TRBJ1-4; D is unresolved. The CDR3 is 13 amino acids. V was cut by 5 bases and J by 7 bases, with 14 bases left in between. Germline V gene lookup returns CDR1 GTSNPN and CDR2 SVGIG (reference sequence). CDR3 in DNA: TGTGCCTGGTCAGGACCCCCCCGTGAAAAACTGTTTTTT. Translation gives CAWSGPPREKLFF. The full variable domain, completed using reference TRBV30 and TRBJ1-4, is SQTIHQWPATLVQPVGSPLSLECTVEGTSNPNLYWYRQAAGRGLQLLFYSVGIGQISSEVPQNLSASRPQDRQFILSSKKLLLSDSGFYLCAWSGPPREKLFFGSGTQLSVL.

This clonotype has at least ten counts. The rearrangement links TRBV7-9 to TRBJ2-1, with D perhaps matching TRBD2 (6 bases). This CDR3 is built from 15 residues. The ends were cut back, 3 bases at V and 3 bases at J, with 12 bases in the middle. Germline-derived CDR1 and CDR2 are SEHNR and FQNEAQ (reference sequence). The CDR3 is CASSLGPGLYNEQFF. DNA of the CDR3: TGTGCCAGCAGCTTGGGACCGGGACTCTACAATGAGCAGTTCTTC.

V is TRBV14 and J is TRBJ2-7; TRBD2 matches 7 bases. After removal of 2 bases from V and 4 bases from J, the junction contained 14 bases not matched to a gene. Germline-derived CDR1 and CDR2 are SGHDN and FVKESK. The CDR3 is made up of 17 amino acids. The CDR3 DNA is TGTGCCAGCAGCCAAACCGAAAGAAGCGGGAACAGGTACGAGCAGTACTTC. Translated, it gives CASSQTERSGNRYEQYF.

This clonotype was counted at least ten times. The V gene is TRBV28, the J gene TRBJ1-3; D remains ambiguous. CDR3 length equals 12 residues. V gave up 9 bases and J gave up 5 bases, with 11 bases separating them. Looked up from germline, CDR1 is MDHEN and CDR2 is SYDVKM. The CDR3 loop is CASSSPRNTIYF. CDR3 bases: TGTGCCAGTTCTTCCCCCCGAAACACCATATATTTT.

This clonotype has a count of ten or more. The J gene is TRBJ1-4, the V gene TRBV11-2, with D possibly matching TRBD1 (6 bases). The CDR3 is 14 amino acids. Trimming pared 5 bases from V and 8 bases from J, leaving 15 bases between. Germline CDR1 SGHAT, CDR2 FQNNGV. Written as DNA, the CDR3 is TGTGCCAGCAGCAACGCAGGGGATAGAGAAAAACTGTTTTTT. Its translation is CASSNAGDREKLFF.

The V gene is TRBV30, the J gene TRBJ1-3, with TRBD1 matching over 8 bases. Trimming at V came to 2 bases and at J to 1 base, leaving 1 base not matched to a gene. Germline V gene sequence: CDR1 GTSNPN, CDR2 SVGIG (reference sequence). The CDR3 sequence is 14 residues long. The CDR3 here is CAWSRTGSGNTIYF. CDR3 DNA sequence: TGTGCCTGGAGTCGGACAGGGTCTGGAAACACCATATATTTT.

This clonotype was counted only a few times. The V and J genes are TRBV15 and TRBJ1-1; D is unclear. The CDR3 consists of 14 residues. Trimming stripped 0 bases from V and 4 bases from J, with 9 bases between. The germline V gene has CDR1 LNHNV and CDR2 YYDKDF (reference sequence). DNA of the CDR3: TGTGCCACCAGCAGAGATCAGCGGGTCACTGAAGCTTTCTTT. Amino acid sequence: CATSRDQRVTEAFF. The full variable domain, in which reference TRBV15 and TRBJ1-1 provide the parts outside the CDR3, is DAMVIQNPRYQVTQFGKPVTLSCSQTLNHNVMYWYQQKSSQAPKLLFHYYDKDFNNEADTPDNFQSRRPNTSFCFLDIRSPGLGDTAMYLCATSRDQRVTEAFFGQGTRLTVV.

The chain has TRBV6-6 and TRBJ2-5; TRBD1 might be the D (6 bases). Germline CDR1 and CDR2: MNHNY and SVGAGI (reference sequence). V was trimmed by 2 bases and J by 0 bases, leaving 7 bases between them. The CDR3 totals 14 residues. CDR3 loop: CASSYDRYQETQYF. The DNA of the CDR3 is TGTGCCAGCAGTTACGACAGGTACCAAGAGACCCAGTACTTC.

There are many counts of this clonotype. This chain joins TRBV28 and TRBJ1-2, with TRBD1 matching over 12 bases. The CDR3 runs to 13 residues. J was trimmed by 6 bases and V by 6 bases; bases with no gene match: 2. CDR1 and CDR2 from the germline V gene are MDHEN and SYDVKM. The CDR3 DNA is TGTGCCAGCAGGGGACAGGGGGCGCATGGCTACACCTTC. It codes for CASRGQGAHGYTF.

The table lists this clonotype with many counts. The chain joins TRBV12-3 or TRBV12-4 to TRBJ2-3; 7 nucleotides match TRBD1. The CDR3 has 14 amino acids. J lost 1 base, V lost 6 bases, and 4 bases had no gene match. The CDR3 DNA reads TGTGCCAGCAGCCTCGGACAGGGCACAGATACGCAGTATTTT. As protein: CASSLGQGTDTQYF.

The sample holds many counts of this clonotype. This chain uses TRBV10-3 with TRBJ2-3; 12 bases map to TRBD2. Germline CDR1 ENHRY, CDR2 SYGVKD. CDR3 length equals 18 residues. Losses at the gene ends were 0 bases for V and 5 bases for J; bases not matched to a gene: 9. The CDR3 loop reads CAISESRLLAGGEDTQYF. CDR3 nucleotides: TGTGCCATCAGTGAGTCGAGACTACTAGCGGGAGGCGAAGATACGCAGTATTTT.

This clonotype was seen a handful of times. The chain links TRBV20-1 to TRBJ2-7, with 7 nucleotides matching TRBD2. The CDR3 contains 13 residues. CDR1 DFQATT and CDR2 SNEGSKA come from the germline V gene (reference sequence). The J segment lost 2 bases and the V segment lost 4 bases, leaving 5 bases of the junction unmatched. CDR3 coding DNA: TGCAGTGCTACTCTCGGGGGGACCTACGAGCAGTACTTC. Translating gives CSATLGGTYEQYF.

This clonotype appeared many times. The chain recombines TRBV7-8 with TRBJ1-5; D perhaps matches TRBD1 (5 bases). The V and J ends lost 4 bases and 4 bases respectively, with 14 bases between them. CDR1 and CDR2 from the germline V gene are SGHVS and FQNEAQ. The CDR3 extends over 15 amino acids. CDR3 protein: CASSSAGSLNQPQHF. The DNA of the CDR3 is TGTGCCAGCAGCTCCGCAGGGAGCCTTAATCAGCCCCAGCATTTT.

The chain joins TRBV11-2 to TRBJ2-5, with D perhaps being TRBD1 or TRBD2 (7 bases each). Trimming cost V 4 bases and J 6 bases, with 18 bases left between them. This CDR3 region has 15 residues. The V gene's germline CDR1 is SGHAT and CDR2 FQNNGV. This CDR3 reads CASSWGQGGGKTQYF. The CDR3 DNA is TGTGCCAGCAGCTGGGGGCAGGGGGGGGGGAAGACCCAGTACTTC.

This clonotype was seen more than once but under ten times. This chain connects TRBV24-1 to TRBJ2-1; 7 bases match TRBD2. Per the germline V gene, CDR1 is KGHDR and CDR2 is SFDVKD. CDR3 length equals 16 residues. V was pared by 10 bases and J by 0 bases, with 11 bases of the junction left unmatched. The CDR3 here is CATGGGEARSYNEQFF. The CDR3 coding sequence is TGTGCCACGGGGGGGGGGGAAGCCCGCTCCTACAATGAGCAGTTCTTC.

As to this clonotype: This may arise from a read error, as a much more abundant clone is one base away. Because the CDR3 is missing its conserved closing phenylalanine or tryptophan, this is likely a read error. This chain connects TRBV7-9 to TRBJ2-1; TRBD1 agrees at 7 bases. V dropped 4 bases and J dropped 4; count of bases not matched to a gene: 19. This CDR3 has 19 amino acids. Germline V gene sequence: CDR1 SEHNR, CDR2 FQNEAQ (reference sequence). CDR3 region: CASSSLRNPPGTAYNEQFC. The CDR3 region has the DNA TGTGCCAGCAGCTCTCTTAGAAATCCACCCGGGACAGCTTACAATGAGCAGTTCTGC.

This sequence joins TRBV4-1 and TRBJ1-6; TRBD1 is a possible D gene (5 bases). CDR1 is MGHRA, CDR2 YSYEKL, per germline. V was pared by 2 bases and J by 11 bases, with 7 bases between. This CDR3 is 12 amino acids long. The CDR3 region is CASSQLGPPLHF. CDR3 in DNA: TGCGCCAGCAGCCAATTGGGGCCACCCCTCCACTTT.

This clonotype appeared many times. This rearrangement joins TRBV28 to TRBJ1-5, with unresolved D. This CDR3 is 11 amino acids long. The germline V gene encodes CDR1 MDHEN and CDR2 SYDVKM. The germline V and J ends were trimmed by 6 bases and 6 bases, with 6 bases remaining between them. In DNA, the CDR3 is TGTGCCAGCAGCACCGCTCAGCCCCAGCATTTT. It specifies CASSTAQPQHF. Together with reference TRBV28 and TRBJ1-5, the CDR3 gives the full variable domain: DVKVTQSSRYLVKRTGEKVFLECVQDMDHENMFWYRQDPGLGLRLIYFSYDVKMKEKGDIPEGYSVSREKKERFSLILESASTNQTSMYLCASSTAQPQHFGDGTRLSIL.

V and J are TRBV7-2 and TRBJ2-6; 12 nucleotides align to TRBD2. There are 21 residues in the CDR3. CDR1 is SGHTA and CDR2 is FQGNSA in the germline V gene. V lost 0 bases to trimming and J lost 1 base; unmatched junction nucleotides: 10. The CDR3 sequence is CASSLARILAGGPSGANVLTF. For the CDR3, the DNA is TGTGCCAGCAGCTTAGCCCGAATCCTAGCGGGAGGGCCGTCTGGGGCCAACGTCCTGACTTTC.

This clonotype has ten or more counts. The CDR3, as DNA: TGTGCCAGCAGTTTACGCCCGCCCCACAATGAGCAGTTCTTC. It is translated as CASSLRPPHNEQFF. The J gene is TRBJ2-1, the V gene TRBV28; D uncertain. V dropped 2 bases and J dropped 5 bases, with 10 bases sitting between them. Looked up from germline, CDR1 is MDHEN and CDR2 is SYDVKM. The CDR3 sequence is 14 residues long.

The V and J genes are TRBV9 and TRBJ2-1; D call uncertain. Trimming cost V 0 bases and J 8 bases, with 15 bases left between them. The CDR3 is 15 amino acids. CDR1 SGDLS and CDR2 YYNGEE come from the germline V gene. The CDR3 protein is CASSVVERRDDEQFF. DNA of the CDR3: TGTGCCAGCAGCGTAGTGGAGAGGCGAGATGATGAGCAGTTCTTC. Based on the CDR3 plus reference TRBV9 and TRBJ2-1, the full variable domain is DSGVTQTPKHLITATGQRVTLRCSPRSGDLSVYWYQQSLDQGLQFLIQYYNGEERAKGNILERFSAQQFPDLHSELNLSSLELGDSALYFCASSVVERRDDEQFFGPGTRLTVL.

This clonotype came up once. The rearrangement joins TRBV9 to TRBJ2-1, with D possibly called TRBD1 or TRBD2 (5 bases each). The CDR3 is 15 residues long. Germline loops: CDR1 SGDLS, CDR2 YYNGEE. V lost 4 bases, J lost 8 bases, and 19 bases lay in between. The CDR3 sequence: CASSRTGPRTHEQFF. As DNA, the CDR3 is TGTGCCAGCAGCCGTACGGGGCCCAGGACCCATGAGCAGTTCTTC.

This clonotype was recorded many times. The V gene is TRBV19, the J gene TRBJ2-5; D gene uncertain. The CDR3 is made up of 17 amino acids. Looked up from germline, CDR1 is LNHDA and CDR2 is SQIVND (reference sequence). The germline V and J ends were trimmed by 5 bases and 1 base, with 20 bases remaining between them. CDR3 coding DNA: TGTGCCAGTAGTCGAGGCAGTCAAGTCCTAGGCCAAGAGACCCAGTACTTC. This gives the protein CASSRGSQVLGQETQYF.

This clonotype has only a few counts. This chain connects TRBV19 to TRBJ1-2, with 7 bases lining up with TRBD1. The CDR3 runs to 16 residues. Germline V gene data show CDR1 as LNHDA and CDR2 as SQIVND (reference sequence). J lost 5 bases, V lost 4 bases, and 13 bases had no gene match. The CDR3 loop is CASSNIPGQKTYGYTF. In nucleotides, the CDR3 is TGTGCCAGTAGTAACATCCCGGGACAGAAGACATATGGCTACACCTTC.

This clonotype was found many times. Written as DNA, the CDR3 is TGTGCCAGCAGCCTGGGACTAGCGGGAAAGTTCTTC. Its translation is CASSLGLAGKFF. V is TRBV6-2 or TRBV6-3 and J is TRBJ2-1, with 13 bases aligning to TRBD2. CDR3 size: 12 residues. V lost 6 bases and J lost 14; bases outside the gene matches: 4. Germline-derived CDR1 and CDR2 are MNHEY and SVGEGT.